The rows below give T cell receptor beta chains drawn from one sample of a study of blood T cell repertoires in COVID-19. Measured with immunoSEQ multiplex PCR; TCRdb has only the in-frame clones, and not every one. The table records 75,000 to 95,000 clones, less than 75% of them present only once. The specimen was peripheral blood. The receptors stem from a woman aged 55-70 years in a cohort sampled during active or convalescent COVID-19. CDR3s include the opening cysteine and the closing phenylalanine or tryptophan. The D gene is left open where the match is weak. For some rows the clone size is stated as once, few or many, or as a class when expanded; others skip it.

clone_size	d_call	j_call	v_call	cdr3_nt	cdr3_aa
NA	NA	TRBJ2-2	TRBV3-1/TRBV3-2	TGTGCCAGCAGCTTCCCGGGGTTTTCCACCGGGGAGCTGTTTTTT	CASSFPGFSTGELFF
NA	TRBD1	TRBJ1-6	TRBV7-8	TGTGCCAGCAGCTTTGGACAGGTAGATTCACCCCTCCACTTT	CASSFGQVDSPLHF
NA	TRBD2	TRBJ2-3	TRBV10-1	TGCGCCAGTCATCTAGCGGGGGCGCCACGAAAGTACACAGATACGCAGTATTTT	CASHLAGAPRKYTDTQYF
once	NA	TRBJ2-7	TRBV6-5	TGTGCCAGCAGCATCTCCGGAGGGTCCTACGAGCAGTACTTC	CASSISGGSYEQYF
few	TRBD1	TRBJ1-1	TRBV3-1/TRBV3-2	TGTGCCAGCAGCCCGCGACAGGGGCGAGATATGAACACTGAAGCTTTCTTT	CASSPRQGRDMNTEAFF
NA	NA	TRBJ1-5	TRBV6-1	TGTGCCAGCAGTGAAGCGGGTCAGGGAAGCCAGCCCCAGCATTTT	CASSEAGQGSQPQHF
NA	NA	TRBJ1-1	TRBV19	TGTGCCAGTTTGACATATCTGAACACTGAAGCTTTCTTT	CASLTYLNTEAFF
NA	NA	TRBJ2-2	TRBV4-1	TGCGCCAGCAGCCAAGAGGAGGTACCATTCTCCGGGGAGCTGTTTTTT	CASSQEEVPFSGELFF
few	TRBD1	TRBJ1-6	TRBV27	TGTGCCAGCAGTTTAAGGGGACAGGGTAATTCACCCCTCCACTTT	CASSLRGQGNSPLHF
NA	TRBD1	TRBJ1-6	TRBV19	TGTGCCAGTAGTACAAACAGGGGGCAGGGTTCACCCCTCCACTTT	CASSTNRGQGSPLHF
NA	NA	TRBJ1-6	TRBV7-8	TGTGCCAGCAGCGGAGTCGGGGGCTATAATTCACCCCTCCACTTT	CASSGVGGYNSPLHF
once	TRBD2	TRBJ2-5	TRBV7-2	TGTGCCAGCAGCTTAAAGGGCAGCGGGGGGGCCCAGGAGACCCAGTACTTC	CASSLKGSGGAQETQYF
NA	NA	TRBJ1-2	TRBV5-1	TGCGCCAGCAGCTTTGCCATGGCACCTGGGGCTGGCTACACCTTC	CASSFAMAPGAGYTF
few	NA	TRBJ2-7	TRBV7-9	TGTGCCAGCAGCCCCGACCCTACGGGCGAGCAGTACTTC	CASSPDPTGEQYF
NA	NA	TRBJ1-2	TRBV6-2/TRBV6-3	TGTGCCAGCAGCCTAGCACCCGCGGGTGGCTACACCTTC	CASSLAPAGGYTF
NA	NA	TRBJ2-5	TRBV3-1/TRBV3-2	TGTGCCAGCAGCCGCCATGGAGCGGGTCAAGAGACCCAGTACTTC	CASSRHGAGQETQYF
NA	NA	TRBJ1-2	TRBV5-1	TGCGCCAGCAGCTTGGAGGGGATTACCTATGGCTACACCTTC	CASSLEGITYGYTF
few	TRBD2	TRBJ2-7	TRBV10-1	TGCGCCAGCAGTGAGTCGGCTAGCGGGGGAGCCTACGAGCAGTACTTC	CASSESASGGAYEQYF
NA	TRBD2	TRBJ2-4	TRBV30	TGTGCCTGGAGTGTCCCCACTCGACTAGCGGGGGGCAGTGGCATTCAGTACTTC	CAWSVPTRLAGGSGIQYF
NA	TRBD2	TRBJ2-7	TRBV30	TGTGCCTGGAGGCGGGAGGGGAAGACCTACGAGCAGTACTTC	CAWRREGKTYEQYF
NA	NA	TRBJ1-2	TRBV18	TGTGCCAGCTCACCACCCTCCCTGAGCTATGGCTACACCTTC	CASSPPSLSYGYTF
NA	NA	TRBJ2-3	TRBV9	TGTGCCAGCAGCGTAGTTTCGGAGTCTTACACAGATACGCAGTATTTT	CASSVVSESYTDTQYF
NA	TRBD1	TRBJ2-1	TRBV19	TGTGCCAGTGCTGAACGGGACAGGTATACCAATGAGCAGTTCTTC	CASAERDRYTNEQFF
NA	TRBD1	TRBJ2-2	TRBV6-6	TGTGCCAGCAGTTATGGGACAGGGGCAGGCGGGGAGCTGTTTTTT	CASSYGTGAGGELFF
NA	TRBD2	TRBJ2-2	TRBV5-1	TGCGCCAGCAGCTTGGGACTAGCGGGGGGGACCGCGAACACCGGGGAGCTGTTTTTT	CASSLGLAGGTANTGELFF
NA	NA	TRBJ2-7	TRBV5-5	TGTGCCAGCAGGGGAGGATCCCTCGAGCAGTACTTC	CASRGGSLEQYF